Here is one T cell receptor beta chain with its context. Its target is not known. This sample is part of a study of T cell responses to AZD1222 COVID-19 vaccine. Study conclusions and caveats: There were mostly white British donors and more females than males, and clonal diversity was possibly underestimated.

The V gene lost 2 bases and the J gene lost 1 base, with 11 bases spanning the gap. This CDR3 spans 14 amino acids. Per germline, CDR1 SQVTM and CDR2 ANQGSEA. Clones were sequenced by immunoSEQ multiplex PCR, and TCRdb holds only the in-frame ones, with some missing. The profile shows 100,000 to 150,000 clones, about 89% of them singletons. The chain joins TRBV29-1 to TRBJ1-1; tentatively, D is TRBD1 (6 bases). Sequences were derived from peripheral blood, sampled on day 0 of MenACWY control vaccination. The sequence was collected from an adult in good health. The CDR3 loop is CSVEFSTGNTEAFF. The DNA of the CDR3 is TGCAGCGTTGAATTCTCGACAGGGAACACTGAAGCTTTCTTT. The whole variable domain, remainder taken from reference TRBV29-1 and TRBJ1-1, is SAVISQKPSRDICQRGTSLTIQCQVDSQVTMMFWYRQQPGQSLTLIATANQGSEATYESGFVIDKFPISRPNLTFSTLTVSNMSPEDSSIYLCSVEFSTGNTEAFFGQGTRLTVV.